This T cell receptor (beta chain) was found in a study of cytomegalovirus exposure and HLA in healthy donors. Regarding the study as a whole: In vitro assays verified that a few CMV-associated chains recognized CMV antigens specifically. An analysis done earlier found most TCR beta V segments productive about 87% or about 30% of the time.

Primers for the PCR totalled 60 Vbeta and 13 Jbeta. Profiling relied on immunoSEQ multiplex PCR, and the TCRdb table lists in-frame clones only, not all of them. Altogether 150,000 to 200,000 clones are present, about four fifths being singletons, with the ten largest covering 7% to 9.5%. Unmatched junction bases numbered 9, after V lost 5 bases and J lost 2 bases. CDR1 is SGHVS and CDR2 is FQNEAQ in the germline V gene. CDR3 length: 15 residues. As for this clone: The antigen is undetermined.

The sequenced sample was PBMCs. The receptor's source is a male donor in good health and CMV-seropositive. The V call is TRBV7-8, the J call TRBJ2-7, with 7 bases that match TRBD2. The CDR3 coding sequence is TGTGCCAGCAGCCCACCCCGGGACTACACCTACGAGCAGTACTTC. This sequence encodes CASSPPRDYTYEQYF.